A single sample is the source of the 2 T cell receptor beta chains below, sequenced in a study of OX40 agonist ivuxolimab in advanced cancers. Some clones are missing from TCRdb's copy, which holds only in-frame ones; the method was immunoSEQ multiplex PCR. The table includes tens of thousands of clones, 90% to 95% detected once. The material was CD4+ or CD8+ T cells sorted from blood, obtained in a trial of the OX40 agonist ivuxolimab. The receptors stem from an adult with an advanced solid tumor such as melanoma, head and neck, liver or kidney cancer.

The rearrangement links TRBV4-3 to TRBJ2-1; D not resolved. The CDR3 sequence is 15 residues long. Germline values: CDR1 LGHNA, CDR2 YSLEER. The V end was cut by 0 bases, the J end by 3 bases, with 9 bases between. CDR3 loop: CASSQDGLVYNEQFF. CDR3 DNA sequence: TGCGCCAGCAGCCAAGATGGGCTAGTCTACAATGAGCAGTTCTTC.

This chain joins TRBV28 and TRBJ2-7; D possibly corresponds to TRBD2 (6 bases). The CDR3 consists of 14 residues. CDR1 MDHEN and CDR2 SYDVKM come from the germline V gene. V gave up 7 bases and J gave up 2 bases, with 15 bases separating them. DNA of the CDR3: TGTGCCAGCAAGGAGGGGCAGACGCCCTACGAGCAGTACTTC. Protein sequence: CASKEGQTPYEQYF.